Many counts were recorded for the clone carrying this TCR beta chain. Its target is unknown. The CDR3 is made up of 14 amino acids. Germline CDR1 reads MDHEN; CDR2 reads SYDVKM. The V gene lost 6 bases and the J gene lost 7 bases, with 15 bases spanning the gap. A universal primer site and UMIs were added as TCR cDNA was made by 5'RACE template switching. From the 5' RACE reads, TCRdb called clonotypes with MiXCR, one entry per CDR3 protein. This table has around 300,000 distinct CDR3 sequences, approximately 4.3% appearing once. These data belong to a study of T cells after yellow fever vaccination. Regarding the study as a whole: Primary-vaccination clones mostly resurfaced post-booster (under 98% CD4, more than 80% CD8). Relatively few clonotypes were ones that appeared in both CD4 and CD8 compartments.

The sample was PBMCs, taken 15 days after the yellow fever booster vaccination. The sequence was obtained from a young man who received the YFV17D yellow fever vaccine. J is TRBJ1-4 and V is TRBV28, with a possible D match to TRBD1 (5 bases). DNA for the CDR3: TGTGCCAGCAGCCTGTCCGGGGCAGGTGAAAAACTGTTTTTT. It specifies CASSLSGAGEKLFF.